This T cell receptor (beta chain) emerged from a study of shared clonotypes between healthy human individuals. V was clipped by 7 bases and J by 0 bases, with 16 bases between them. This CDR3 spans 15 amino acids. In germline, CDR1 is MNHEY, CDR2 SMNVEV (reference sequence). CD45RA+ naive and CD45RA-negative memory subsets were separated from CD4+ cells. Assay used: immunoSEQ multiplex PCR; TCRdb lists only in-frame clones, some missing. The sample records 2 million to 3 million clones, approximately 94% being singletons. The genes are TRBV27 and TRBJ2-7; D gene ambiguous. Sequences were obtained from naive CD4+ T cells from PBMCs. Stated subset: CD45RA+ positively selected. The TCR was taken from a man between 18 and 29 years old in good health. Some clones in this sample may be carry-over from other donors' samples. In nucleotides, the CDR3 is TGTGCCAGCACTTACAGTATCTTTAGCTCCTACGAGCAGTACTTC. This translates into CASTYSIFSSYEQYF.